This TCR beta chain derives from a study of CXCR3-negative and CXCR3-positive naive CD8 T cells. Overall study: The study obtained roughly 130 million TRB reads, about 1.5 +/- 0.3 million per library. Study observations and caveats: The study inferred TCR strength from TRB CDR3 properties and found comparable surface CD5 between naive subsets. Naive subsets were similarly diverse, while memory CD8+ repertoires were much less diverse.

UMI labels and 5' RACE were used to prepare the TRB cDNA libraries. TCRdb reprocessed the 5' RACE reads and reports one entry per CDR3 protein, with no DNA. This listing includes some 28,000 distinct CDR3 sequences. This CDR3 is built from 14 residues. Germline CDR1 and CDR2: MDHEN and SYDVKM. Notes on this clonotype: Its antigen is as yet unknown.

Sequencing used memory CD8+ T cells from blood. This clonotype was sampled from a human donor in good health. Some clones in this sample may be carry-over from other donors' samples. The V call is TRBV28, the J call TRBJ2-3. The CDR3: CASSFSEPTDTQYF.